Following are 26 T cell receptor beta chains from one sample sequenced in a study of regulatory T cells in long-lasting Graves disease. For TCR beta, libraries came from iRepertoire HTBI primers and Arm-PCR of CDR3 regions. In TCRdb, the multiplex PCR reads were re-called with MiXCR into one record per CDR3 protein. This sample has 300,000 to 350,000 distinct CDR3 sequences, with about 20% found just once. The sample's time point: persistent/refractory GD, antithyroid drugs over 5 years with positive TRAb. With RNA extracted from PBMCs as input, the TCR library was made. The specimen comprised peripheral blood mononuclear cells (PBMCs), sampled when the disease was refractory, from a patient treated with antithyroid drugs. These receptors were collected from a female donor with Graves disease.

In DNA form, the CDR3 reads TGCGCCAGCAGCTTGTCGTCGGGGTTTAACCCCCTCTACGAGCAGTACTTC. Translated, it gives CASSLSSGFNPLYEQYF. The chain combines TRBV5-1 with TRBJ2-7; perhaps TRBD2 as D (5 bases). The CDR3 runs to 17 residues. V dropped 1 base and J dropped 3 bases, with 20 bases sitting between them. Germline V lookup: CDR1 SGHRS, CDR2 YFSETQ.

The sample holds one count of this clonotype. A much bigger clone sits one base away, suggesting this may be a read error. The J gene is TRBJ1-5, the V gene TRBV20-1, with unresolved D. Germline V lookup: CDR1 DFQATT, CDR2 SNEGSKA (reference sequence). CDR3 length: 12 amino acids. V was cut by 5 bases and J by 9 bases, with 14 bases left in between. The CDR3 coding sequence is TGCAGTGCTTCTACCGCTCGGGGGCCCCAGCATTTT. This codes for CSASTARGPQHF.

Comments on this clonotype: This may be a read error: a much more frequent sequence differs by one nucleotide. The V call is TRBV11-2, the J call TRBJ2-7; 8 nucleotides match TRBD2. Per germline, CDR1 SGHAT and CDR2 FQNNGV. J gave up 1 base and V 1 base, and 9 bases lay outside the gene matches. The CDR3 extends over 17 amino acids. CDR3 DNA: TGTGCCAGCAGCTTAGGGCCGCGGGTAGCGGGATCCTACGAGCAGTACTTC. It translates to CASSLGPRVAGSYEQYF.

This sequence joins TRBV5-1 and TRBJ1-6; D is undetermined. The CDR3 is 14 residues long. Germline V gene sequence: CDR1 SGHRS, CDR2 YFSETQ. V was trimmed by 2 bases and J by 6 bases, leaving 9 bases between them. The CDR3 loop reads CASSLDGTNSPLHF. DNA for the CDR3: TGCGCCAGCAGCTTAGACGGTACTAATTCACCCCTCCACTTT.

This clonotype was seen a handful of times. V usage is TRBV6-5 and J usage is TRBJ1-5; D remains unclear. Germline V gene lookup returns CDR1 MNHEY and CDR2 SVGAGI. V lost 4 bases and J lost 6, with 10 bases in between. The CDR3 runs to 13 residues. The CDR3 sequence is CASSSAPSQPQHF. Here the CDR3 DNA reads TGTGCCAGCAGTTCCGCTCCGAGTCAGCCCCAGCATTTT.

This clonotype has at least ten counts. V usage is TRBV12-3 or TRBV12-4 and J usage is TRBJ2-7; D gene uncertain. Deletions cut 3 bases from V and 3 bases from J, with 12 bases between. The CDR3 spans 14 residues. CDR3 sequence: CASSFQLSIYEQYF. The CDR3 DNA reads TGTGCCAGCAGTTTCCAGCTTTCCATCTACGAGCAGTACTTC.

As to this clonotype: Being one base from a much bigger clone, this may be a read error. This chain's CDR3 is CASSFDGGTGELFF. DNA of the CDR3: TGTGCCAGCAGCTTCGACGGGGGCACCGGGGAGCTGTTTTTT. The chain couples TRBV11-1 to TRBJ2-2, with TRBD2 as a possible D gene (6 bases). The CDR3 has 14 residues. Trimming removed 3 bases at V and 4 bases at J, with 9 bases between. Germline V CDR1 and CDR2: SGHAT, FQDESV (reference sequence).

This clonotype was observed many times. The chain carries TRBV20-1 and TRBJ1-2, with 7 nucleotides matching TRBD1. V lost 7 bases and J lost 5; bases outside the gene matches: 13. CDR1 DFQATT and CDR2 SNEGSKA come from the germline V gene (reference sequence). This CDR3 comprises 14 residues. For the CDR3, the DNA is TGCAGTGTTCCCTTACCAACAGGGGAGTATGGCTACACCTTC. The encoded protein is CSVPLPTGEYGYTF.

The chain employs TRBV28 and TRBJ2-2, with no clear D. The germline V gene has CDR1 MDHEN and CDR2 SYDVKM. Trimming cost V 7 bases and J 4 bases, with 10 bases left between them. The CDR3 totals 13 residues. CDR3 region: CASIQDLTGELFF. DNA for the CDR3: TGTGCCAGCATTCAGGACCTCACCGGGGAGCTGTTTTTT. Variable domain in full (rest from reference TRBV28 and TRBJ2-2): DVKVTQSSRYLVKRTGEKVFLECVQDMDHENMFWYRQDPGLGLRLIYFSYDVKMKEKGDIPEGYSVSREKKERFSLILESASTNQTSMYLCASIQDLTGELFFGEGSRLTVL.

The chain is built from TRBV27 and TRBJ1-5; D gene uncertain. V gave up 6 bases and J gave up 6 bases, with 21 bases separating them. The germline CDR1 and CDR2 sequences are MNHEY and SMNVEV (reference sequence). The CDR3 is 16 residues long. The CDR3: CASSDSGPPETQPQHF. CDR3 coding DNA: TGTGCCAGCAGCGATTCCGGACCCCCTGAGACTCAGCCCCAGCATTTT.

The chain uses TRBV30 and TRBJ2-5; 15 bases align to TRBD2. The CDR3 consists of 17 residues. Per the germline V gene, CDR1 is GTSNPN and CDR2 is SVGIG (reference sequence). Unmatched junction bases numbered 9, after V lost 4 bases and J lost 3 bases. In nucleotides, the CDR3 is TGTGCCTGGAACGGACCGGGACTAGCGGGGGGAAAAGAGACCCAGTACTTC. Translated, it gives CAWNGPGLAGGKETQYF.

This chain uses TRBV4-2 with TRBJ2-1; 16 bases are shared with TRBD2. After removal of 4 bases from V and 0 bases from J, the junction contained 6 bases not matched to a gene. CDR1 and CDR2 (germline): LGHNA, YNFKEQ. CDR3 length equals 19 residues. CDR3 residues: CASSPLGLAGGTSYNEQFF. DNA for the CDR3: TGTGCCAGCAGCCCCCTGGGACTAGCGGGAGGGACCTCCTACAATGAGCAGTTCTTC.

This clonotype has at least ten counts. The gene calls are TRBV7-2 and TRBJ2-1, with TRBD2 matching over 11 bases. CDR1 and CDR2 from the germline V gene are SGHTA and FQGNSA. The ends lost 5 bases at V and 8 bases at J; junction bases unmatched: 8. This CDR3 has 15 amino acids. CDR3 amino acids: CASSRTSGLVYEQFF. Written as DNA, the CDR3 is TGTGCCAGCAGCCGGACTAGCGGGTTGGTCTATGAGCAGTTCTTC.

V and J are TRBV2 and TRBJ1-6; D uncertain. Trimming removed 7 bases from V and 11 bases from J, with 15 bases in between. The V gene's germline CDR1 is SNHLY and CDR2 FYNNEI. The CDR3 spans 13 residues. CDR3 in amino acids: CASTRGPSAPLHF. For the CDR3, the DNA is TGTGCCAGCACACGGGGTCCCTCTGCACCCCTCCACTTT.

This sequence joins TRBV20-1 and TRBJ1-2; tentatively, D is TRBD1 (6 bases). Trimming removed 6 bases from V and 0 bases from J, with 14 bases in between. Germline CDR1 reads DFQATT; CDR2 reads SNEGSKA (reference sequence). The CDR3 consists of 14 residues. The CDR3 DNA reads as TGCAGTGCAAGCGGACAGCATCCTAACTATGGCTACACCTTC. This sequence encodes CSASGQHPNYGYTF.

This clonotype was observed many times. The chain joins TRBV12-3 or TRBV12-4 to TRBJ1-1; D is unresolved. V was clipped by 5 bases and J by 0 bases, with 16 bases between them. The CDR3 covers 16 residues. CDR3 sequence reads: CASSNRGALMNTEAFF. CDR3 coding DNA: TGTGCCAGCAGTAACCGGGGAGCACTGATGAACACTGAAGCTTTCTTT.

This clonotype was recorded once. Just one base apart from a much larger clone, this may be a read error. The chain links TRBV6-1 to TRBJ2-5, with D possibly being TRBD1 (6 bases). The germline V gene encodes CDR1 MNHNS and CDR2 SASEGT. The CDR3 covers 13 residues. CDR3 coding DNA: TGTGTCAGCAGGATTGGACAGTCAGAGACCCAGTACTTC. Protein product: CVSRIGQSETQYF.

This clonotype was detected ten times or more. The CDR3 nucleotides read TGTGCCAGCAGCTTGTACAGGGGGACGGCGGTGGCCCGGACTGGTAATGAAAAACTGTTTTTT. This encodes CASSLYRGTAVARTGNEKLFF. V is TRBV5-8 and J is TRBJ1-4, with 8 bases that match TRBD1. The CDR3 spans 21 residues. Losses at the gene ends were 1 base for V and 4 bases for J; bases not matched to a gene: 21. CDR1 SGHTS and CDR2 YDEGEE come from the germline V gene.

The sample holds one count of this clonotype. This chain uses TRBV11-2 with TRBJ2-7; TRBD1 aligns across 8 bases. The V gene's germline CDR1 is SGHAT and CDR2 FQNNGV. V shed 5 bases, J shed 2 bases, and the junction held 8 bases outside the gene matches. The CDR3 length is 15 residues. The CDR3 protein is CASSIGTGIAYEQYF. The CDR3 DNA follows: TGTGCCAGCAGCATCGGGACAGGAATTGCCTACGAGCAGTACTTC.

This clonotype was seen many times. V usage is TRBV2 and J usage is TRBJ1-4; weak D call: TRBD1 (5 bases). Germline assignment: CDR1 SNHLY and CDR2 FYNNEI. The CDR3 is 14 residues long. V dropped 7 bases and J dropped 5 bases, with 14 bases sitting between them. The CDR3 here is CASTLGRMNEKLFF. CDR3 DNA: TGTGCCAGCACCCTGGGACGGATGAATGAAAAACTGTTTTTT.

This clonotype was detected a few times. The chain employs TRBV19 and TRBJ1-2, with no clear D. Per germline, CDR1 LNHDA and CDR2 SQIVND (reference sequence). Trimming took 6 bases from V and 4 from J, leaving 12 bases between them. The CDR3 spans 13 residues. The CDR3 reads CASRISVGYGYTF. For the CDR3, the DNA is TGTGCCAGTAGAATCTCCGTTGGCTATGGCTACACCTTC.

This chain links TRBV10-3 with TRBJ1-5; 9 nucleotides agree with TRBD1. Germline assignment: CDR1 ENHRY and CDR2 SYGVKD. The CDR3 consists of 22 residues. V was clipped by 6 bases and J by 3 bases; unmatched bases: 27. The CDR3, as DNA: TGTGCCATCAGGGGAAAGGGGGGACAGGGAATTATTTGGGGAATTATCAATCAGCCCCAGCATTTT. Its translation is CAIRGKGGQGIIWGIINQPQHF.

This chain connects TRBV3-1 to TRBJ2-2; tentatively, D is TRBD2 (6 bases). V shed 4 bases and J shed 7 bases, with 10 bases lying between them. The germline CDR1 and CDR2 sequences are LGHDT and YNNKEL (reference sequence). CDR3 length: 13 amino acids. The CDR3: CASSPGGYGELFF. The CDR3 DNA is TGTGCCAGCAGCCCCGGGGGATACGGGGAGCTGTTTTTT.

V usage is TRBV19 and J usage is TRBJ2-5, with D possibly being TRBD2 (5 bases). Per the germline V gene, CDR1 is LNHDA and CDR2 is SQIVND (reference sequence). The CDR3 is made up of 15 amino acids. V shed 3 bases and J shed 5 bases, with 16 bases lying between them. The CDR3 region has the DNA TGTGCCAGTAGTATCGGAGCGGACCCAAGGGAGACCCAGTACTTC. This gives the protein CASSIGADPRETQYF.

This clonotype was seen repeatedly, ten times or more. The rearrangement uses TRBV7-9 and TRBJ1-4; D ambiguous. Germline V gives CDR1 SEHNR, CDR2 FQNEAQ (reference sequence). CDR3 length equals 14 residues. V dropped 3 bases and J dropped 8 bases, with 13 bases sitting between them. DNA for the CDR3: TGTGCCAGCAGCTTTCAAGGGCTAGACGAAAAACTGTTTTTT. Amino acids: CASSFQGLDEKLFF.

This clonotype occurred many times. The rearrangement uses TRBV28 and TRBJ2-1, with D unclear. The germline V and J ends were trimmed by 3 bases and 0 bases, with 12 bases remaining between them. The CDR3 runs to 16 residues. Germline-derived CDR1 and CDR2 are MDHEN and SYDVKM. CDR3 loop: CASSFLRGSSYNEQFF. CDR3 nucleotides: TGTGCCAGCAGTTTCCTTCGCGGATCCTCCTACAATGAGCAGTTCTTC.